The 30 T cell receptor beta chains in this list originate from one sample, sequenced in a study of blood T cells in healthy people across ages. Primed by a sample-barcoded 5' primer and a J-beta primer mix, a second PCR proceeded for about 7 to 11 cycles. MiXCR, applied by TCRdb to the 5' RACE reads, yields one record per CDR3 protein. This table holds roughly 800,000 distinct CDR3 sequences, nearly 60% found once. Sequences were obtained from blood. These receptors were collected from a man aged 25 to 45 in good health.

J is TRBJ1-5 and V is TRBV2; tentatively, D is TRBD1 (6 bases). The length of the CDR3 is 15 residues. With 5 bases removed from V and 0 bases from J, the gap between germline ends came to 11 bases. Germline V gene lookup returns CDR1 SNHLY and CDR2 FYNNEI. Here the CDR3 DNA reads TGTGCCAGCAGTTGGAAGGACAGTAGCAATCAGCCCCAGCATTTT. Translation: CASSWKDSSNQPQHF.

Comment on this clonotype: The junction departs from germline at one end; a sequencing error may be responsible. The chain couples TRBV11-2 to TRBJ2-1, with D perhaps matching TRBD1 or TRBD2 (5 bases each). CDR3 length: 11 residues. CDR1 is SGHAT and CDR2 is FQNNGV in the germline V gene. The CDR3 sequence: CAISIWGEQFF. CDR3 coding DNA: TGTGCCATCAGCATCTGGGGGGAGCAGTTCTTC. Supplemented by reference TRBV11-2 and TRBJ2-1, the full variable domain reads EAGVAQSPRYKIIEKRQSVAFWCNPISGHATLYWYQQILGQGPKLLIQFQNNGVVDDSQLPKDRFSAERLKGVDSTLKIQPAKLEDSAVYLCAISIWGEQFFGPGTRLTVL.

V usage is TRBV15 and J usage is TRBJ2-4; no clear D. CDR1 is LNHNV, CDR2 YYDKDF, per germline (reference sequence). The ends were cut back, 5 bases at V and 13 bases at J, with 12 bases in the middle. This CDR3 has 11 residues. In DNA, the CDR3 is TGTGCCACCAGCTATAAGGACGGGCAGTACTTC. This gives the protein CATSYKDGQYF.

In this sample, this clonotype turned up a few times. The chain combines TRBV15 with TRBJ2-1; D is ambiguous. CDR3 length: 14 residues. CDR1 is LNHNV and CDR2 is YYDKDF in the germline V gene (reference sequence). Trimming took 8 bases from V and 7 from J, leaving 18 bases between them. Here the CDR3 DNA reads TGTGCCACCCGACCAATGGGCCAACCGAATGAGCAGTTCTTC. It yields the protein CATRPMGQPNEQFF.

The table lists this clonotype with a few counts. The chain employs TRBV7-8 and TRBJ2-1, with D unresolved. The CDR3 totals 13 residues. V was cut by 5 bases and J by 10 bases, with 15 bases left in between. Germline V gives CDR1 SGHVS, CDR2 FQNEAQ. The CDR3 DNA reads TGTGCCAGCAGCACGATACAAGTAACCGAGCAGTTCTTC. Translating gives CASSTIQVTEQFF.

This chain connects TRBV12-3 or TRBV12-4 to TRBJ1-5; 9 bases match TRBD1. V lost 6 bases and J lost 4; bases outside the gene matches: 7. CDR3 length: 15 residues. This CDR3 reads CASRPGTGLNQPQHF. The CDR3 region has the DNA TGTGCCAGCAGACCTGGGACAGGGCTAAATCAGCCCCAGCATTTT.

The J gene is TRBJ2-3, the V gene TRBV5-1, with unresolved D. Germline V gene lookup returns CDR1 SGHRS and CDR2 YFSETQ. This CDR3 contains 16 residues. Between the trimmed V and J ends, which lost 4 bases and 1 base, there was a span of 16 bases. CDR3 coding DNA: TGCGCCAGCAGCAAGAGTCCAATCGTAGGCACAGATACGCAGTATTTT. Protein sequence: CASSKSPIVGTDTQYF.

The sample holds a few counts of this clonotype. The J gene is TRBJ2-7, the V gene TRBV5-5, with D possibly TRBD1 on 5 matching bases. The CDR3 runs to 11 residues. Germline CDR1 reads SGHKS; CDR2 reads YYEKEE (reference sequence). V lost 5 bases to trimming and J lost 4 bases, with 7 bases between them. CDR3 DNA: TGTGCCAGCAGGACAGCTTACGAGCAGTACTTC. It is translated as CASRTAYEQYF. The full variable domain, in which reference TRBV5-5 and TRBJ2-7 provide the parts outside the CDR3, is DAGVTQSPTHLIKTRGQQVTLRCSPISGHKSVSWYQQVLGQGPQFIFQYYEKEERGRGNFPDRFSARQFPNYSSELNVNALLLGDSALYLCASRTAYEQYFGPGTRLTVT.

The V gene is TRBV19, the J gene TRBJ1-2, with 7 bases matching TRBD1. Germline CDR1 and CDR2: LNHDA and SQIVND (reference sequence). Unmatched junction bases numbered 3, after V lost 4 bases and J lost 4 bases. CDR3 length equals 13 residues. For the CDR3, the DNA is TGTGCCAGTAGTACCACAGGGGCCTATGGCTACACCTTC. Translating gives CASSTTGAYGYTF.

The chain recombines TRBV20-1 with TRBJ1-5, with unresolved D. The CDR3 extends over 13 amino acids. Germline loops: CDR1 DFQATT, CDR2 SNEGSKA (reference sequence). The germline V and J ends were trimmed by 3 bases and 3 bases, with 9 bases remaining between them. Here the CDR3 reads CSASVQSNQPQHF. The CDR3 DNA sequence: TGCAGTGCTAGTGTGCAGTCCAATCAGCCCCAGCATTTT.

The J gene is TRBJ2-7, the V gene TRBV20-1, with 11 bases lining up with TRBD2. Germline assignment: CDR1 DFQATT and CDR2 SNEGSKA (reference sequence). This CDR3 region has 15 residues. Trimming cost V 5 bases and J 1 base; bases outside gene matches: 7. The CDR3 loop is CSARPRLAGSYEQYF. CDR3 in DNA: TGCAGTGCTCGACCCAGACTAGCGGGATCCTACGAGCAGTACTTC.

The chain carries TRBV4-3 and TRBJ2-5; D gene uncertain. V was trimmed by 2 bases and J by 2 bases, leaving 12 bases between them. The CDR3 is 15 residues long. Germline CDR1 and CDR2: LGHNA and YSLEER. CDR3 DNA sequence: TGCGCCAGCAGCCAAATAGGGCATGGTCAAGAGACCCAGTACTTC. This codes for CASSQIGHGQETQYF.

Notes on this clonotype: At one of its ends the junction is not consistent with the germline gene, which may arise from a read error. CDR3: CAGSQDLGLVVKNIQYF. CDR3 DNA: TGCGCCGGCAGCCAAGATCTGGGACTAGTGGTCAAAAACATTCAGTACTTC. The rearrangement joins TRBV4-3 to TRBJ2-4; 8 bases are shared with TRBD2. The CDR3 spans 17 residues. Per germline, CDR1 LGHNA and CDR2 YSLEER.

This chain connects TRBV20-1 to TRBJ2-3; D is undetermined. CDR1 is DFQATT, CDR2 SNEGSKA, per germline (reference sequence). This CDR3 spans 10 amino acids. V was trimmed by 6 bases and J by 6 bases, leaving 7 bases between them. CDR3 in amino acids: CSAFLDTQYF. CDR3 nucleotides: TGCAGTGCCTTCTTGGATACGCAGTATTTT.

The chain uses TRBV7-8 and TRBJ2-5; 8 nucleotides match TRBD1. Germline assignment: CDR1 SGHVS and CDR2 FQNEAQ. This CDR3 has 16 residues. V was clipped by 1 base and J by 4 bases; unmatched bases: 8. The CDR3 reads CASSLVNSQGAETQYF. The CDR3 DNA is TGTGCCAGCAGCTTAGTAAACAGCCAGGGGGCAGAGACCCAGTACTTC.

This chain uses TRBV29-1 with TRBJ2-7, with 9 bases fitting TRBD1. The V segment lost 4 bases and the J segment 2 bases; nucleotides outside the gene matches: 3. This CDR3 is built from 13 residues. CDR1 SQVTM and CDR2 ANQGSEA come from the germline V gene. CDR3 residues: CSVAGQGTYEQYF. In DNA form, the CDR3 reads TGCAGCGTTGCGGGACAGGGAACCTACGAGCAGTACTTC.

This clonotype was detected only a few times. The V call is TRBV7-2, the J call TRBJ2-7; TRBD2 agrees at 8 bases. Per germline, CDR1 SGHTA and CDR2 FQGNSA. The CDR3 totals 15 residues. With 5 bases clipped from V and 2 bases from J, the junction kept 8 bases outside the gene matches. DNA of the CDR3: TGTGCCAGCAGCCGCGGGCAGCGGGGGCCCTACGAGCAGTACTTC. It specifies CASSRGQRGPYEQYF.

The rearrangement joins TRBV29-1 to TRBJ1-1, with D maybe TRBD1 (5 bases). The V end lost 2 bases, the J end lost 4 bases, and 11 bases lay between the germline ends. From germline, CDR1 is SQVTM and CDR2 ANQGSEA. The CDR3 is 13 amino acids. For the CDR3, the DNA is TGCAGCGTTGAAAAGGGGTCCGCCACTGAAGCTTTCTTT. Its protein is CSVEKGSATEAFF.

V gene TRBV7-9 combines with J gene TRBJ1-2; no reliable D call. The CDR3 spans 13 residues. V was shortened by 4 bases and J by 9 bases, with 15 bases between the two germline ends. Germline V gene data show CDR1 as SEHNR and CDR2 as FQNEAQ (reference sequence). Here the CDR3 reads CASSSGGSVSYTF. CDR3 coding DNA: TGTGCCAGCAGCTCAGGTGGTTCCGTTAGCTACACCTTC.

The genes are TRBV20-1 and TRBJ2-7; D is ambiguous. The CDR3 sequence is 13 residues long. The germline gives CDR1 DFQATT, CDR2 SNEGSKA (reference sequence). Between the trimmed V and J ends, which lost 3 bases and 5 bases, there was a span of 14 bases. The CDR3 bases are TGCAGTGCTAGTGCGGTGGTAGGCCACGAGCAGTACTTC. Translating it yields CSASAVVGHEQYF.

The count of this clonotype is one. The gene calls are TRBV7-2 and TRBJ2-1, with a possible D match to TRBD2 (6 bases). Looked up from germline, CDR1 is SGHTA and CDR2 is FQGNSA. The CDR3 is 14 residues long. The V end lost 3 bases, the J end lost 15 bases, and 21 bases lay between the germline ends. CDR3 region: CASSLAGFGRGLFF. CDR3 DNA sequence: TGTGCCAGCAGCTTGGCAGGGTTTGGACGGGGGTTGTTCTTC.

Note on this clonotype: The CDR3 ends on some other residue instead of the conserved phenylalanine or tryptophan, so this is likely a read error. The limits of the CDR3 on the DNA are not certain, so only TCRdb's listed CDR3 is given. V and J are TRBV12-3 or TRBV12-4 and TRBJ2-3. The CDR3 is 14 residues long, ends included. The CDR3 reads CASSFRVRADTQYS.

The chain joins TRBV29-1 to TRBJ2-3; perhaps TRBD2 as D (5 bases). The CDR3 consists of 14 residues. Trimming stripped 3 bases from V and 3 bases from J, with 13 bases between. Germline V gives CDR1 SQVTM, CDR2 ANQGSEA. As DNA, the CDR3 is TGCAGCGTTGATATGACGACGGGAACAGATACGCAGTATTTT. It encodes CSVDMTTGTDTQYF.

The chain employs TRBV7-2 and TRBJ1-5; D is unresolved. The CDR3 loop spans 13 amino acids. CDR1 and CDR2 (germline): SGHTA, FQGNSA. V lost 3 bases and J 3 bases, leaving 6 bases between the germline ends. The CDR3 DNA follows: TGTGCCAGCAGCTTTGAGGCCAATCAGCCCCAGCATTTT. Protein sequence: CASSFEANQPQHF.

The chain links TRBV3-1 to TRBJ2-3, with TRBD2 as a possible D gene (6 bases). Per the germline V gene, CDR1 is LGHDT and CDR2 is YNNKEL (reference sequence). V shed 0 bases and J shed 8 bases, with 15 bases lying between them. The CDR3 has 15 amino acids. CDR3: CASSQDRGVAGTQYF. Written as DNA, the CDR3 is TGTGCCAGCAGCCAAGATCGCGGGGTGGCTGGTACGCAGTATTTT.

This clonotype has just a few counts. The V gene is TRBV29-1, the J gene TRBJ2-5; maybe TRBD2 (5 bases). The CDR3 consists of 12 residues. Trimming left V 7 bases short and J 7 bases short, with 16 bases between. CDR1 is SQVTM and CDR2 is ANQGSEA in the germline V gene. CDR3 nucleotides: TGCAGCGCGGGATCGGAACGGGGGACCCAGTACTTC. Translating gives CSAGSERGTQYF.

This clonotype was counted a few times. The rearrangement links TRBV5-1 to TRBJ2-7, with no clear D. V shed 2 bases and J shed 5 bases, with 23 bases lying between them. The length of the CDR3 is 17 residues. Germline CDR1 is SGHRS and CDR2 is YFSETQ. CDR3 sequence: CASSFSSLAFEADEQYF. Written as DNA, the CDR3 is TGCGCCAGCAGCTTCTCGTCGCTCGCGTTCGAGGCCGACGAGCAGTACTTC.

The chain has TRBV29-1 and TRBJ1-2, with TRBD1 matching over 8 bases. The CDR3 is 17 residues long. Germline values: CDR1 SQVTM, CDR2 ANQGSEA. Trimming at V came to 1 base and at J to 2 bases, leaving 12 bases not matched to a gene. Written as DNA, the CDR3 is TGCAGCGTTGAAGGCCACAAGGTGACAGGGGCCAACTATGGCTACACCTTC. It translates to CSVEGHKVTGANYGYTF.

V is TRBV6-2 or TRBV6-3 and J is TRBJ1-5, with 7 bases lining up with TRBD1. With 8 bases clipped from V and 5 bases from J, the junction kept 12 bases outside the gene matches. Germline V lookup: CDR1 MNHEY, CDR2 SVGEGT. This CDR3 region has 15 residues. CDR3 sequence reads: CASGRRWDRYQPQHF. CDR3 bases: TGTGCCAGCGGACGACGCTGGGACAGATATCAGCCCCAGCATTTT.

The chain is built from TRBV20-1 and TRBJ1-2; maybe TRBD1 (5 bases). The CDR3 runs 16 residues. Germline assignment: CDR1 DFQATT and CDR2 SNEGSKA (reference sequence). V was trimmed by 4 bases and J by 1 base, leaving 19 bases between them. CDR3 sequence reads: CSATRTGGALNYGYTF. CDR3 bases: TGCAGTGCTACCCGGACGGGGGGAGCCCTTAACTATGGCTACACCTTC.